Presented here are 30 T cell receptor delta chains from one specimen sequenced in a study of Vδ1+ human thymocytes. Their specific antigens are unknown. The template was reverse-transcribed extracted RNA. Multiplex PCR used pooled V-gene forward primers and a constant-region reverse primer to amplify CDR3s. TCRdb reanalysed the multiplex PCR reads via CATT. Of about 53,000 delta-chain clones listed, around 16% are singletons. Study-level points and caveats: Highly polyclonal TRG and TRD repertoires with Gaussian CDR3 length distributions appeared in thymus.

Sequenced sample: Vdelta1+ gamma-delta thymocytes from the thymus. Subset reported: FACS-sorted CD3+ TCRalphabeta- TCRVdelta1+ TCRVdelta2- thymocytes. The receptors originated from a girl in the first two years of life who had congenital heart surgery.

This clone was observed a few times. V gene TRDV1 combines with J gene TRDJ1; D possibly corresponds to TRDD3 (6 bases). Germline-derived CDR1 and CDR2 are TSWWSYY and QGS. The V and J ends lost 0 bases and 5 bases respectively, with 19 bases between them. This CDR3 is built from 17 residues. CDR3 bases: TGTGCTCTTGGGGAACTTGCTGGGGTTCGGGCGATTGATAAACTCATCTTT. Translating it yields CALGELAGVRAIDKLIF.

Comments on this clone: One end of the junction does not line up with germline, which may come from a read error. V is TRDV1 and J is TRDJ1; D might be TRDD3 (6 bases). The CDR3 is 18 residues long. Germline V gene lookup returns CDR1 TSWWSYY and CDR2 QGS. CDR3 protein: CALTRPKLGTRGTDKLIF. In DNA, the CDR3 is TGTGCACTAACCCGCCCTAAACTGGGCACAAGGGGAACCGATAAACTCATCTTC.

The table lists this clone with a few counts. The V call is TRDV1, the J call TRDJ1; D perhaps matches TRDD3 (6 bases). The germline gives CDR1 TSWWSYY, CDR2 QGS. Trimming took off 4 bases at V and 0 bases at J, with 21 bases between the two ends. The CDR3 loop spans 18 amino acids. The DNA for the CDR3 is TGTGCTCTTGGGGGGGGGGTTCCCGGGGGACCCTACACCGATAAACTCATCTTT. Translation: CALGGGVPGGPYTDKLIF.

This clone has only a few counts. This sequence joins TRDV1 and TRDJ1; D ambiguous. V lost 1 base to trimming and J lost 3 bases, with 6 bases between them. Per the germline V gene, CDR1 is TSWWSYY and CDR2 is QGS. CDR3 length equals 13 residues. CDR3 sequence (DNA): TGTGCTCTTGGGGAACCGGGGTCCGATAAACTCATCTTT. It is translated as CALGEPGSDKLIF.

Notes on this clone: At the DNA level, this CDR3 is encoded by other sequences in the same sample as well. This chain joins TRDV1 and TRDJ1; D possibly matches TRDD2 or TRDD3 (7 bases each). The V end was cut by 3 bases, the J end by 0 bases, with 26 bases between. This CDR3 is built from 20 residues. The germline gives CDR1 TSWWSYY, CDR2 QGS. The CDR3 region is CALGEIPTWGGMLYTDKLIF. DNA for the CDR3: TGTGCTCTTGGGGAGATTCCTACGTGGGGGGGGATGCTGTACACCGATAAACTCATCTTT.

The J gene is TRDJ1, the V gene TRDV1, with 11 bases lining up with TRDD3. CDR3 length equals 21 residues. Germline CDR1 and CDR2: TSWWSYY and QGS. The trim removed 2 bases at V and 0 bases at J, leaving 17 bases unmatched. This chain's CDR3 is CALGEIETGGYFFNDTDKLIF. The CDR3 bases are TGTGCTCTTGGGGAAATTGAAACTGGGGGATATTTCTTCAACGACACCGATAAACTCATCTTT.

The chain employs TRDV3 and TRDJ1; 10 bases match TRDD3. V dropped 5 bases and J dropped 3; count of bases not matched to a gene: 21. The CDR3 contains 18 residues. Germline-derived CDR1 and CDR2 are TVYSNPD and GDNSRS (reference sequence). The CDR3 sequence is CAPPFLRWGITRPDKLIF. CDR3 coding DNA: TGTGCCCCACCATTCCTACGCTGGGGGATAACTCGCCCCGATAAACTCATCTTT.

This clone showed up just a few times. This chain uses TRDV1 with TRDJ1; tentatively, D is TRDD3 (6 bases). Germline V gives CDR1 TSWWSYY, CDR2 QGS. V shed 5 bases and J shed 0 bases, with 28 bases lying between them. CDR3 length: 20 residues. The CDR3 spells CALGKGDLRVGPKYTDKLIF. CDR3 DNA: TGTGCTCTTGGGAAGGGGGACCTCCGGGTAGGACCAAAGTACACCGATAAACTCATCTTT.

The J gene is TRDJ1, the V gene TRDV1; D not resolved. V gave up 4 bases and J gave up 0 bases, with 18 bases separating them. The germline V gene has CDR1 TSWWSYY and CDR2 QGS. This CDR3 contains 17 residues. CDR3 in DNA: TGTGCTCTTGGGGCACAGGCAGACATCGTTTACACCGATAAACTCATCTTT. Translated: CALGAQADIVYTDKLIF.

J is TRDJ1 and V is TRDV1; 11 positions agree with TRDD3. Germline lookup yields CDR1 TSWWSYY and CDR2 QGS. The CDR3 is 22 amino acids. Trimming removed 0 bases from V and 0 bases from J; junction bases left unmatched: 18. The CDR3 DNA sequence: TGTGCTCTTGGGGAACTAGGTGGGTCCGTACTGGGGGATAGGTTTGACACCGATAAACTCATCTTT. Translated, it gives CALGELGGSVLGDRFDTDKLIF.

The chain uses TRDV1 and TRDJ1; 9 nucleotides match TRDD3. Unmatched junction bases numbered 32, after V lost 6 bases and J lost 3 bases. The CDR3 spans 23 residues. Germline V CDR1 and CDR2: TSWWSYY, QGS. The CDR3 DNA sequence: TGTGCTCTTGGTTGGGGCCTTTTACCATCTTGGGGGATAGAAGAGGGGGGGCCCGATAAACTCATCTTT. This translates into CALGWGLLPSWGIEEGGPDKLIF.

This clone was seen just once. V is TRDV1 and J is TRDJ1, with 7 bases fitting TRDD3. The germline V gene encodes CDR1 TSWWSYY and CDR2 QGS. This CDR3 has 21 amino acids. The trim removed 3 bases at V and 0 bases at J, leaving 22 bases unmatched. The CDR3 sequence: CALGDPPCSDTNPLYTDKLIF. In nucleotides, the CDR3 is TGTGCTCTTGGGGACCCGCCGTGCTCGGATACGAACCCCCTGTACACCGATAAACTCATCTTT.

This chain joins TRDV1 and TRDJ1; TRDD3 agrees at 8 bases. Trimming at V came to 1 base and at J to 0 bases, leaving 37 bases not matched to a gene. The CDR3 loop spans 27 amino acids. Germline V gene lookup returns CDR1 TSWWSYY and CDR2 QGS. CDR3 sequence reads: CALGEPLNIPSRLLGEYPRPHTDKLIF. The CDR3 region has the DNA TGTGCTCTTGGGGAACCACTTAATATTCCTAGCCGCTTGCTGGGGGAGTACCCTCGGCCCCACACCGATAAACTCATCTTT.

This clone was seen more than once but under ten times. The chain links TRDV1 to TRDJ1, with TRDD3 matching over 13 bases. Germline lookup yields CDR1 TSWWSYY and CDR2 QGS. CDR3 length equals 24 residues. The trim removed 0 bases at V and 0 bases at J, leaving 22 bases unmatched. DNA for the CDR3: TGTGCTCTTGGGGAACTTAGTAGGGTTCCTTCAACGTACTGGGGGATACGCTACACCGATAAACTCATCTTT. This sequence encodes CALGELSRVPSTYWGIRYTDKLIF.

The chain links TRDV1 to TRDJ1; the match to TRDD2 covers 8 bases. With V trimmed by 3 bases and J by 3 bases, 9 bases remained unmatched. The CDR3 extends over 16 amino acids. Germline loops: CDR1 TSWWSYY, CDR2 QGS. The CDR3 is CALGDLLPRGSDKLIF. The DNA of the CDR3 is TGTGCTCTTGGGGATCTCCTTCCTAGGGGGTCCGATAAACTCATCTTT.

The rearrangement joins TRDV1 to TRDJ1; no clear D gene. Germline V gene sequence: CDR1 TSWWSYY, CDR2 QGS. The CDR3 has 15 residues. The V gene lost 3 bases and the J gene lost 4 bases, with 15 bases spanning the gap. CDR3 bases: TGTGCTCTTGGGGACTGTCCTCAATATTTCGATAAACTCATCTTT. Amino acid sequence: CALGDCPQYFDKLIF.

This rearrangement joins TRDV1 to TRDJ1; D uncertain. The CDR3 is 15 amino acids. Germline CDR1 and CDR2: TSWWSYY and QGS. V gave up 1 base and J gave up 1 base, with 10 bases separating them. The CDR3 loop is CALGEHLVATDKLIF. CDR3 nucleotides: TGTGCTCTTGGGGAACACTTGGTTGCCACCGATAAACTCATCTTT.

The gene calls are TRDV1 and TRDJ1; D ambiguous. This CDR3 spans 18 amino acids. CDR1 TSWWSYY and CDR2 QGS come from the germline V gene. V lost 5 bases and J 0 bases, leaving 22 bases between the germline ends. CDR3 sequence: CALGSRTLLGVYTDKLIF. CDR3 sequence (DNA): TGTGCTCTTGGGTCCCGGACCTTATTGGGAGTGTACACCGATAAACTCATCTTT.

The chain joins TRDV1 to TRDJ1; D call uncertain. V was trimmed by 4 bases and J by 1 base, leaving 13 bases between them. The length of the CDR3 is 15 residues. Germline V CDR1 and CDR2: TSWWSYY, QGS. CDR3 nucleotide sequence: TGTGCTCTTGGGGGGTCAGTCCCCTTCACCGATAAACTCATCTTT. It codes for CALGGSVPFTDKLIF.

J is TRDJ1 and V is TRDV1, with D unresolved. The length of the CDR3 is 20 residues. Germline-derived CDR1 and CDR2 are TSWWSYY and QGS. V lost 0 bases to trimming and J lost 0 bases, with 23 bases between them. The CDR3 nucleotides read TGTGCTCTTGGGGAACTATTGGCCGCAGGTTCAAGTCGGTACACCGATAAACTCATCTTT. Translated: CALGELLAAGSSRYTDKLIF.

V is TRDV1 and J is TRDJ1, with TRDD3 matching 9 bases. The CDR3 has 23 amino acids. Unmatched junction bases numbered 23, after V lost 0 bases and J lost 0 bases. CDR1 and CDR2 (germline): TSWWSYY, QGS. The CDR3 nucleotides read TGTGCTCTTGGGGAACTTGGAACCTTACTGGGGGACTATTGGGGGCCTTACACCGATAAACTCATCTTT. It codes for CALGELGTLLGDYWGPYTDKLIF.

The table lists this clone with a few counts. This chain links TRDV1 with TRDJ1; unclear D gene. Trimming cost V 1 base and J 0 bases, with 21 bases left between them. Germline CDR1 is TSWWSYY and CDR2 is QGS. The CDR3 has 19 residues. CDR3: CALGEHRSSSVEYTDKLIF. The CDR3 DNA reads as TGTGCTCTTGGGGAACATCGGTCGTCCTCAGTGGAGTACACCGATAAACTCATCTTT.

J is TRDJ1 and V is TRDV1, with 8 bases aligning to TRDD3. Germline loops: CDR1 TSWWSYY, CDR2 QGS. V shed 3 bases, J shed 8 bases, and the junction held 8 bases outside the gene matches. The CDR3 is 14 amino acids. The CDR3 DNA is TGTGCTCTTGGGGACCATAAGAACTGGGGGAAACTCATCTTT. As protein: CALGDHKNWGKLIF.

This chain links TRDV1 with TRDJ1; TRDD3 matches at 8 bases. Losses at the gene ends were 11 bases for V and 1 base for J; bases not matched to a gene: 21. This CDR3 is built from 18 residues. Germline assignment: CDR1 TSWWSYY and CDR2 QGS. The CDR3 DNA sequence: TGTGCTTGCAAACTCGGGACTGGGGGCCCCTCCGGCACCGATAAACTCATCTTT. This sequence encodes CACKLGTGGPSGTDKLIF.

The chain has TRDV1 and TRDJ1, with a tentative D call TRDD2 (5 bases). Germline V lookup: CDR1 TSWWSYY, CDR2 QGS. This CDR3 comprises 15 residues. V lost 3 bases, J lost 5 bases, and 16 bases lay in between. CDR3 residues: CALGDNHFPKDKLIF. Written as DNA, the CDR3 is TGTGCTCTTGGGGATAACCACTTCCCTAAGGATAAACTCATCTTT.

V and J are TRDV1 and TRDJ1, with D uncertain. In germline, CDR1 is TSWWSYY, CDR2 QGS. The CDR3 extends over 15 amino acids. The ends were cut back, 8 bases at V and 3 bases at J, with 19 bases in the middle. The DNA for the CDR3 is TGTGCTCTTAGCGACTTTTTGGTACCTGCCGATAAACTCATCTTT. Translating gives CALSDFLVPADKLIF.

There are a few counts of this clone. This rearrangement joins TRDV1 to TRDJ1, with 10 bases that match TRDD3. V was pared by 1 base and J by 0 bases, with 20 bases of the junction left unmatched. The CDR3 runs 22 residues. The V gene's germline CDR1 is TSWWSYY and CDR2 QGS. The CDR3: CALGEQHLPTGGFQPYTDKLIF. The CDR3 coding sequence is TGTGCTCTTGGGGAACAGCACCTGCCCACTGGGGGATTTCAACCCTACACCGATAAACTCATCTTT.

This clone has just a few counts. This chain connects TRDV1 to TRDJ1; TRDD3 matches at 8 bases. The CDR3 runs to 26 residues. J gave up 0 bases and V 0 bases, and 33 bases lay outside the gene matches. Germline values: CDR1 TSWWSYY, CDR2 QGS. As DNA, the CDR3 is TGTGCTCTTGGGGAACTAGCCCCACGGGACCCTTTCTACCTTGGGGGATCGATAGGGTACACCGATAAACTCATCTTT. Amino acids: CALGELAPRDPFYLGGSIGYTDKLIF.

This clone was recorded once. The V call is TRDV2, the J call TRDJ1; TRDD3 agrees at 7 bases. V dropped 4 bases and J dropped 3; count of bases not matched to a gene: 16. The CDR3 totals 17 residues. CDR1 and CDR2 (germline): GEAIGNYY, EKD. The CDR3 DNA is TGTGCCTGTGAGACCGAGCTGGACTGGGGTCGACCCGATAAACTCATCTTT. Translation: CACETELDWGRPDKLIF.

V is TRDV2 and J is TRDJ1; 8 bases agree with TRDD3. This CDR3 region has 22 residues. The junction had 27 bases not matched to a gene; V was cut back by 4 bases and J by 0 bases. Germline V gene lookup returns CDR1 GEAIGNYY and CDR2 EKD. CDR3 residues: CACDGLYGGGSPRPSYTDKLIF. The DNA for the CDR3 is TGTGCCTGTGATGGACTGTACGGTGGGGGATCCCCTCGTCCCTCGTACACCGATAAACTCATCTTT.